This T cell receptor beta chain was found in a study of blood T cell repertoires in COVID-19. Study background: Spain, Italy and the United States supplied samples that represented acute and convalescent COVID-19. The cDNA or gDNA used as material had been derived from T cells, B-cell-depleted T cells, or PBMCs.

The CDR3 runs 16 residues. Germline V gene lookup returns CDR1 SGHKS and CDR2 YYEKEE (reference sequence). Losses at the gene ends were 6 bases for V and 6 bases for J; bases not matched to a gene: 14. The authors' processing: Nucleated cell counts were estimated from reference gene primer amplification. This table comes from immunoSEQ multiplex PCR, and its TCRdb copy is limited to in-frame clones, with some not included. That table gives V, J and clone size, and the DNA gave D and trimming. The sample holds more than 65,000 clones, about three quarters seen once. The chain has TRBV5-5 and TRBJ2-3; 9 bases fit TRBD1. This clonotype originated in a woman older than 75 with active or convalescent COVID-19. Sequencing was carried out using peripheral blood. The DNA of the CDR3 is TGTGCCAGCATCAAAACCGGGACAGGGACACTGGATACGCAGTATTTT. Translating it yields CASIKTGTGTLDTQYF.